This T cell receptor beta chain was captured in a study of blood T cell repertoires in COVID-19. Overall study: T cells, B-cell-depleted T cells, or PBMCs supplied cDNA or gDNA.

In the source study's methods: The assay estimated nucleated cells by amplifying reference gene primers. TCRdb's copy holds only in-frame clones and misses some; the assay was immunoSEQ multiplex PCR. V and J calls and clone size come straight from that table; D and trimming were deduced from the DNA. This sample has a few hundred thousand clones, with 70% to 90% found just once. This clone was found once. CDR1 is SGHRS and CDR2 is YFSETQ in the germline V gene. The germline V and J ends were trimmed by 0 bases and 9 bases, with 10 bases remaining between them. The CDR3 is made up of 13 amino acids. Everyone who took part was about 18 to 90 years old, and they came from about two dozen US areas.

The clonotype was recovered from a woman between 25 and 40 years old who had recovered from COVID-19. The specimen was PBMCs or T cells enriched from blood (not recorded which). The chain uses TRBV5-1 and TRBJ2-1; D perhaps matches TRBD1 (6 bases). The CDR3 DNA follows: TGCGCCAGCAGCTTGGTGGGGGCCGGTGAGCAGTTCTTC. Its protein is CASSLVGAGEQFF.